This TCR beta chain was profiled in a study of monozygotic twins with inflammatory bowel disease. Every TCR library drew on about 3,300 ng of total RNA. Making cDNA involved eight separate reactions per sample. UMIs with a 6-nucleotide sample barcode were added by template switching. TCRdb re-called the 5' RACE reads; every CDR3 protein appears as one record, without DNA. This table holds 310,000 or so distinct CDR3 sequences. This CDR3 is 14 amino acids long. Germline V CDR1 and CDR2: SEHNR, FQNEAQ (reference sequence). What was sequenced was blood. The chain combines TRBV7-9 with TRBJ1-6. This receptor was identified in a human donor with ulcerative colitis or Crohn's disease, or a healthy co-twin of an affected twin (not recorded which). This chain's CDR3 is CASRGPWDNSPLHF.